These 31 T cell receptor beta chains originate from one sample sequenced in a study of cytomegalovirus exposure and HLA in healthy donors. The PCR employed 60 Vbeta primers together with 13 Jbeta primers. The method was immunoSEQ multiplex PCR; TCRdb's version includes in-frame clones alone and lacks a portion of them. The sample yields some 90,000 clones, 65% to 80% seen once. The sample consisted of PBMCs. The origin of the receptors is a young man in good health and CMV-seronegative.

The chain combines TRBV15 with TRBJ2-7, with D perhaps TRBD2 (6 bases). V was clipped by 6 bases and J by 4 bases, with 13 bases between them. The length of the CDR3 is 13 residues. The germline gives CDR1 LNHNV, CDR2 YYDKDF (reference sequence). The CDR3 sequence: CATREGLGYEQYF. CDR3 sequence (DNA): TGTGCCACCAGGGAGGGGTTGGGGTACGAGCAGTACTTC.

This chain uses TRBV11-2 with TRBJ2-7; no clear D gene. The CDR3 consists of 14 residues. CDR1 and CDR2 (germline): SGHAT, FQNNGV. Trimming took 3 bases from V and 2 from J, leaving 11 bases between them. CDR3 sequence reads: CASSLDVSPYEQYF. CDR3 sequence (DNA): TGTGCCAGCAGCTTGGATGTTAGCCCCTACGAGCAGTACTTC. Based on the CDR3 plus reference TRBV11-2 and TRBJ2-7, the full variable domain is EAGVAQSPRYKIIEKRQSVAFWCNPISGHATLYWYQQILGQGPKLLIQFQNNGVVDDSQLPKDRFSAERLKGVDSTLKIQPAKLEDSAVYLCASSLDVSPYEQYFGPGTRLTVT.

The chain links TRBV7-6 to TRBJ1-1; no firm D call. CDR3 size: 13 residues. V was cut by 3 bases and J by 1 base, with 6 bases left in between. The germline gives CDR1 SGHVS, CDR2 FNYEAQ. CDR3 nucleotide sequence: TGTGCCAGCAGCTTGGCAGAGAACACTGAAGCTTTCTTT. Its protein product is CASSLAENTEAFF.

This chain joins TRBV5-1 and TRBJ1-2, with TRBD1 matching over 8 bases. Trimming cost V 4 bases and J 7 bases; bases outside gene matches: 3. Germline V gene sequence: CDR1 SGHRS, CDR2 YFSETQ. The length of the CDR3 is 12 residues. The CDR3 coding sequence is TGCGCCAGCAGCGCAGGGGGCTTTGGCTACACCTTC. Its translation is CASSAGGFGYTF.

This clone came up once. The chain carries TRBV4-3 and TRBJ1-6; no clear D. The germline gives CDR1 LGHNA, CDR2 YSLEER. The CDR3 length is 16 residues. Trimming pared 0 bases from V and 6 bases from J, leaving 12 bases between. This chain's CDR3 is CASSQERGPSNSPLHF. DNA for the CDR3: TGCGCCAGCAGCCAAGAACGAGGGCCAAGTAATTCACCCCTCCACTTT.

The V gene is TRBV30, the J gene TRBJ1-6; TRBD1 is a possible D gene (6 bases). V lost 5 bases and J lost 7, with 15 bases in between. The CDR3 extends over 14 amino acids. Germline V gives CDR1 GTSNPN, CDR2 SVGIG (reference sequence). The CDR3 is CAWDRPGGNSPLHF. CDR3 sequence (DNA): TGTGCCTGGGACAGGCCGGGCGGCAATTCACCCCTCCACTTT.

The chain recombines TRBV2 with TRBJ2-7, with 11 positions matching TRBD1. Unmatched junction bases numbered 20, after V lost 4 bases and J lost 3 bases. Germline CDR1 is SNHLY and CDR2 is FYNNEI. The CDR3 is 20 residues long. The CDR3 loop is CASSVGSRTGGIFQNYEQYF. The CDR3 DNA sequence: TGTGCCAGCAGTGTGGGGTCGAGGACAGGGGGCATTTTCCAGAACTACGAGCAGTACTTC.

The rearrangement uses TRBV30 and TRBJ2-2, with a tentative D call TRBD1 (5 bases). The CDR3 has 12 residues. Germline CDR1 reads GTSNPN; CDR2 reads SVGIG (reference sequence). V lost 1 base, J lost 6 bases, and 6 bases lay in between. The CDR3, as DNA: TGTGCCTGGAGTGCAGGGCCCGGGGAGCTGTTTTTT. Amino acid sequence: CAWSAGPGELFF.

This chain joins TRBV7-3 and TRBJ2-1, with D unresolved. This CDR3 has 14 amino acids. V was trimmed by 1 base and J by 9 bases, leaving 13 bases between them. Germline CDR1 reads SGHTA; CDR2 reads FQGTGA. CDR3 DNA: TGTGCCAGCAGCTTAAAAGCCCTTGGTGGTGAGCAGTTCTTC. Translated, it gives CASSLKALGGEQFF.

The sample holds one count of this clone. The CDR3 sequence: CASSYSLTANYGYTF. CDR3 coding DNA: TGTGCCAGCAGTTACTCGTTAACAGCTAACTATGGCTACACCTTC. This sequence joins TRBV6-5 and TRBJ1-2; D remains ambiguous. V dropped 0 bases and J dropped 0 bases, with 8 bases sitting between them. CDR1 MNHEY and CDR2 SVGAGI come from the germline V gene. This CDR3 is built from 15 residues.

The chain is built from TRBV19 and TRBJ2-7, with 8 bases that match TRBD1. This CDR3 is built from 15 residues. Unmatched junction bases numbered 7, after V lost 1 base and J lost 5 bases. CDR1 is LNHDA, CDR2 SQIVND, per germline (reference sequence). The CDR3 here is CASSIGSRGLNEQYF. CDR3 sequence (DNA): TGTGCCAGTAGTATAGGATCCAGGGGGCTTAACGAGCAGTACTTC. Full variable domain (outside the CDR3, taken from reference TRBV19 and TRBJ2-7): DGGITQSPKYLFRKEGQNVTLSCEQNLNHDAMYWYRQDPGQGLRLIYYSQIVNDFQKGDIAEGYSVSREKKESFPLTVTSAQKNPTAFYLCASSIGSRGLNEQYFGPGTRLTVT.

This sequence joins TRBV30 and TRBJ2-1; 8 bases fit TRBD2. CDR1 and CDR2 from the germline V gene are GTSNPN and SVGIG (reference sequence). The CDR3 is 14 residues long. V shed 3 bases, J shed 2 bases, and the junction held 3 bases outside the gene matches. DNA of the CDR3: TGTGCCTGGAGATCCGGGGGGGCCTACAATGAGCAGTTCTTC. Amino acids: CAWRSGGAYNEQFF.

This clone was detected only a few times. V and J are TRBV19 and TRBJ2-7; 7 bases are shared with TRBD1. The CDR3 has 12 amino acids. Trimming took 5 bases from V and 4 from J; bases not matched to a gene: 2. The germline CDR1 and CDR2 sequences are LNHDA and SQIVND (reference sequence). The CDR3 DNA follows: TGTGCCAGTAGTCCACAGGGGTACGAGCAGTACTTC. Protein product: CASSPQGYEQYF.

This rearrangement joins TRBV29-1 to TRBJ1-3; no clear D gene. CDR1 and CDR2 (germline): SQVTM, ANQGSEA. Trimming pared 6 bases from V and 2 bases from J, leaving 14 bases between. The CDR3 length is 14 residues. In DNA form, the CDR3 reads TGCAGCGTCGAGGAAGGGAGCGCTGGAAACACCATATATTTT. This encodes CSVEEGSAGNTIYF.

Note on this clone: Distinct nucleotide sequences in the sample also encode this CDR3. The chain has TRBV18 and TRBJ2-5; TRBD1 might be the D (5 bases). V dropped 3 bases and J dropped 3 bases, with 5 bases sitting between them. The CDR3 runs 12 residues. Per the germline V gene, CDR1 is KGHSH and CDR2 is LQKENI. The CDR3, as DNA: TGTGCCAGCTCACCGACAGAAGAGACCCAGTACTTC. Encoded protein: CASSPTEETQYF.

V and J are TRBV7-8 and TRBJ1-6; 7 bases align to TRBD1. Germline V CDR1 and CDR2: SGHVS, FQNEAQ. CDR3 size: 16 residues. V shed 5 bases and J 6 bases; nucleotides not matched to a gene: 10. The CDR3, as DNA: TGTGCCAGCAGCACGCCCAGGGGGTTGATTAATTCACCCCTCCACTTT. Translating it yields CASSTPRGLINSPLHF. Full variable domain (remainder filled in from reference TRBV7-8 and TRBJ1-6): GAGVSQSPRYKVAKRGQDVALRCDPISGHVSLFWYQQALGQGPEFLTYFQNEAQLDKSGLPSDRFFAERPEGSVSTLKIQRTQQEDSAVYLCASSTPRGLINSPLHFGNGTRLTVT.

The chain recombines TRBV19 with TRBJ1-1; the D gene is possibly TRBD1 (6 bases). The V gene lost 7 bases and the J gene lost 1 base, with 10 bases spanning the gap. The CDR3 contains 13 residues. The germline V gene has CDR1 LNHDA and CDR2 SQIVND (reference sequence). The CDR3 DNA reads TGTGCCAGTAACCTACAGGGGAACACTGAAGCTTTCTTT. Amino acids: CASNLQGNTEAFF.

This chain links TRBV30 with TRBJ1-2, with 8 bases identical to TRBD1. The germline V gene encodes CDR1 GTSNPN and CDR2 SVGIG (reference sequence). The J segment lost 1 base and the V segment lost 0 bases, leaving 7 bases of the junction unmatched. This CDR3 is built from 16 residues. The CDR3 sequence: CAWSVYRTGLNYGYTF. CDR3 in DNA: TGTGCCTGGAGTGTTTATCGGACAGGGCTTAACTATGGCTACACCTTC.

The chain has TRBV7-8 and TRBJ2-1, with 13 bases fitting TRBD2. V dropped 3 bases and J dropped 3; count of bases not matched to a gene: 11. Germline assignment: CDR1 SGHVS and CDR2 FQNEAQ. The CDR3 sequence is 19 residues long. The CDR3 reads CASSFRLLAGGLGYNEQFF. CDR3 DNA: TGTGCCAGCAGCTTTCGCTTACTAGCGGGGGGGCTCGGCTACAATGAGCAGTTCTTC.

In this sample, this clone turned up a few times. The chain uses TRBV5-1 and TRBJ2-7; D not resolved. The germline V gene encodes CDR1 SGHRS and CDR2 YFSETQ. The V gene lost 0 bases and the J gene lost 4 bases, with 11 bases spanning the gap. The CDR3 sequence is 14 residues long. The CDR3 reads CASSLVSGSYEQYF. Here the CDR3 DNA reads TGCGCCAGCAGCTTGGTTTCAGGATCGTACGAGCAGTACTTC.

Regarding this clone: One end of the junction is discordant with germline, which a read error may explain. The genes are TRBV7-9 and TRBJ1-4, with a possible D match to TRBD1 (5 bases). The V gene's germline CDR1 is SEHNR and CDR2 FQNEAQ (reference sequence). CDR3 length: 12 residues. The CDR3 region is CSSSRAGVFLFF. The CDR3, as DNA: TGTTCCAGCAGCCGAGCGGGGGTATTCCTGTTTTTT.

The chain couples TRBV12-2 to TRBJ1-3; TRBD1 is the table's D call, not checked against the DNA. TRBV12-2 is designated a pseudogene. The CDR3 sequence is 16 residues long. The CDR3 DNA sequence: TGTGCAAGTCGCTTGGATGACAGCTTCTCTGGAAACACCATATATTTT. Translated, it gives CASRLDDSFSGNTIYF.

V gene TRBV29-1 combines with J gene TRBJ1-6; D call uncertain. V dropped 8 bases and J dropped 4 bases, with 18 bases sitting between them. Germline CDR1 SQVTM, CDR2 ANQGSEA. The CDR3 covers 15 residues. The CDR3 nucleotides are TGCAGCACCCCCCGAGGAGAACCGTATAATTCACCCCTCCACTTT. Translating gives CSTPRGEPYNSPLHF.

The V call is TRBV10-2, the J call TRBJ2-7; TRBD1 matches 8 bases. Germline-derived CDR1 and CDR2 are WSHSY and SAAADI. The CDR3 runs to 15 residues. Losses at the gene ends were 6 bases for V and 4 bases for J; bases not matched to a gene: 11. CDR3 protein: CASSDSQGADYEQYF. In nucleotides, the CDR3 is TGCGCCAGCAGCGACAGTCAGGGGGCGGATTACGAGCAGTACTTC.

This rearrangement joins TRBV7-9 to TRBJ1-6; no clear D. Trimming took off 0 bases at V and 8 bases at J, with 11 bases between the two ends. This CDR3 region has 15 residues. Germline V CDR1 and CDR2: SEHNR, FQNEAQ (reference sequence). CDR3 sequence reads: CASSLAQVSDSPLHF. CDR3 sequence (DNA): TGTGCCAGCAGCTTAGCCCAGGTATCGGATTCACCCCTCCACTTT.

This clone turned up a few times. The rearrangement joins TRBV4-3 to TRBJ2-2, with a weak D call TRBD2 (5 bases). Trimming took off 1 base at V and 4 bases at J, with 13 bases between the two ends. Germline loops: CDR1 LGHNA, CDR2 YSLEER. This CDR3 comprises 16 residues. CDR3 protein: CASSQGPTRVTGELFF. As DNA, the CDR3 is TGCGCCAGCAGCCAAGGCCCCACTAGAGTCACCGGGGAGCTGTTTTTT.

This rearrangement joins TRBV30 to TRBJ1-1; unclear D gene. V gave up 3 bases and J gave up 4 bases, with 18 bases separating them. Germline values: CDR1 GTSNPN, CDR2 SVGIG (reference sequence). This CDR3 is 15 amino acids long. The CDR3 nucleotides read TGTGCCTGGAGAGTACCCTCGTGGGCGAGCACTGAAGCTTTCTTT. Translation: CAWRVPSWASTEAFF.

The chain uses TRBV30 and TRBJ1-2; no definite D call. The CDR3 spans 12 residues. Germline V gene data show CDR1 as GTSNPN and CDR2 as SVGIG (reference sequence). The V and J ends lost 4 bases and 7 bases respectively, with 13 bases between them. The CDR3 nucleotides read TGTGCCTGGAATGTACGGTATGGTGGCTACACCTTC. Translation gives CAWNVRYGGYTF.

This sequence joins TRBV9 and TRBJ1-2; 7 nucleotides align to TRBD1. Germline CDR1 is SGDLS and CDR2 is YYNGEE. CDR3 length equals 14 residues. Germline trimming cut 5 bases from V and 5 bases from J; bases unmatched to any gene: 9. The CDR3 reads CASRGSGGPYGYTF. In nucleotides, the CDR3 is TGTGCCAGCAGGGGTTCAGGGGGTCCGTATGGCTACACCTTC.

The rearrangement uses TRBV5-1 and TRBJ2-7; tentative D call: TRBD1 (6 bases). This CDR3 has 13 amino acids. CDR1 is SGHRS and CDR2 is YFSETQ in the germline V gene. Trimming removed 5 bases at V and 3 bases at J, with 12 bases between. The CDR3 region has the DNA TGCGCCAGCAGTTGGGAACAGGGCTACGAGCAGTACTTC. Encoded protein: CASSWEQGYEQYF.

The chain uses TRBV14 and TRBJ1-3; D gene unclear. V was trimmed by 1 base and J by 4 bases, leaving 11 bases between them. Germline V gives CDR1 SGHDN, CDR2 FVKESK. The CDR3 consists of 15 residues. The CDR3 bases are TGTGCCAGCAGCCAAGTCGCCGGTACGGGAAACACCATATATTTT. Encoded protein: CASSQVAGTGNTIYF.